This record covers a single TCR beta chain. TCRdb keeps only in-frame clones here, not all; method: immunoSEQ multiplex PCR. This repertoire shows more than 80,000 clones, 76% found once; its top ten account for around 6.2%. Unmatched junction bases numbered 10, after V lost 4 bases and J lost 8 bases. Germline V CDR1 and CDR2: MDHEN, SYDVKM. The CDR3 contains 14 residues. The record originates from a study of blood T cell repertoires in COVID-19. The receptor was isolated from a man older than 75 with COVID-19, enrolled during active disease. The rearrangement links TRBV28 to TRBJ1-2; 7 positions agree with TRBD1. The sample was peripheral blood. As DNA, the CDR3 is TGTGCCAGCAGTTCCCCGGAGGGGGCGCGAGGCTACACCTTC. Translated, it gives CASSSPEGARGYTF.